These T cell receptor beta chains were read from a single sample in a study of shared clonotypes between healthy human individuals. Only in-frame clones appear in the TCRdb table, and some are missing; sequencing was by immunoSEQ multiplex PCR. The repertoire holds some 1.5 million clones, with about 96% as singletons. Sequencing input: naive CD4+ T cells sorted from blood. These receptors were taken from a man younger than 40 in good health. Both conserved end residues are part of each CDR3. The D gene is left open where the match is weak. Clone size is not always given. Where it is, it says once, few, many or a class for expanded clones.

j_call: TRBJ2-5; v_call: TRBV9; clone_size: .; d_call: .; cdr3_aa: CASSVALGARETQYF; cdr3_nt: TGTGCCAGCAGCGTAGCCCTAGGGGCCCGAGAGACCCAGTACTTC
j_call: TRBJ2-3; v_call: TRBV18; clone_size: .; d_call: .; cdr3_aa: CASSPGLSTDTQYF; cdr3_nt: TGTGCCAGCTCGCCGGGACTTAGCACAGATACGCAGTATTTT
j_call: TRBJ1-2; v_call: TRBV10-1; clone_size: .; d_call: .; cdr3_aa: CASSESGRASTF; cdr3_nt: TGCGCCAGCAGTGAATCGGGTAGGGCAAGCACCTTC
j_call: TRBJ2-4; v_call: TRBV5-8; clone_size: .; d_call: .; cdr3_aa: CASSRGLQAKNIQYF; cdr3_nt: TGTGCCAGCAGCCGCGGTTTACAGGCCAAAAACATTCAGTACTTC
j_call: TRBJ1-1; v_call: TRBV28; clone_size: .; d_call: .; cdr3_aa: CASYPQRTEAFF; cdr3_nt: TGTGCCAGCTATCCCCAGCGAACTGAAGCTTTCTTT
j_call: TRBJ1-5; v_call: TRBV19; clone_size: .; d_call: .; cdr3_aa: CASSLAGVQPQHF; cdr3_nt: TGTGCCAGTAGTTTGGCCGGTGTTCAGCCCCAGCATTTT
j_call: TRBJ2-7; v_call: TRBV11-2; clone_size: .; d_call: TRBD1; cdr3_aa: CASSTYRGHSYEQYF; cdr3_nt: TGTGCCAGCAGCACATACAGGGGACACTCCTACGAGCAGTACTTC
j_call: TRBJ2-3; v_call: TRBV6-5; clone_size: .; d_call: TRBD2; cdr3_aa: CASSFRLAGVGDTQYF; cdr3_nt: TGTGCCAGCAGTTTCCGACTAGCGGGAGTAGGGGATACGCAGTATTTT
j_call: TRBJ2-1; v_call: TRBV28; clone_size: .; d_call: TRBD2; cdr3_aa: CASSPQGLAGDEFF; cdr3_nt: TGTGCCAGCAGCCCTCAAGGACTAGCGGGAGACGAGTTCTTC
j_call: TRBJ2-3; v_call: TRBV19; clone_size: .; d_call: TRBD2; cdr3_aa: CASSTRLAGTDTQYF; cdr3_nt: TGTGCCAGTAGTACCAGACTAGCGGGCACAGATACGCAGTATTTT
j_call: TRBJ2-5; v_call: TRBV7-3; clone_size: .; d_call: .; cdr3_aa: CASSLMGLEQTQYF; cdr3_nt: TGTGCCAGCAGCTTAATGGGACTGGAGCAGACCCAGTACTTC
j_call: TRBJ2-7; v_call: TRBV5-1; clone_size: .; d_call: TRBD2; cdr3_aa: CASSRTSLFAEQYF; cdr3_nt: TGCGCCAGCAGCCGGACTAGTCTTTTCGCCGAGCAGTACTTC
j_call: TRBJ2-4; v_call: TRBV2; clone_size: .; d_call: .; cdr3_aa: CASSEVGVAPNIQYF; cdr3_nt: TGTGCCAGCAGTGAAGTGGGGGTGGCCCCAAACATTCAGTACTTC
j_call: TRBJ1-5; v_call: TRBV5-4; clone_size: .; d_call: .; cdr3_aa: CASLRAGSQPQHF; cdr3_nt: TGTGCCAGCTTAAGGGCAGGGAGTCAGCCCCAGCATTTT
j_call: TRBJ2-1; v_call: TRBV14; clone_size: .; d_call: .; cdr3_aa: CASSQVPGSEQFF; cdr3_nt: TGTGCCAGCAGCCAAGTTCCGGGCAGTGAGCAGTTCTTC
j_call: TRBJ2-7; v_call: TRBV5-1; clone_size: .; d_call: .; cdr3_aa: CASSLRQGNEQYF; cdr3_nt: TGCGCCAGCAGCCTGAGGCAGGGGAACGAGCAGTACTTC
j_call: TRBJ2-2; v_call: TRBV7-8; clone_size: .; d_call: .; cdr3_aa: CASSLVLPPNPNTGELFF; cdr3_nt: TGTGCCAGCAGCCTCGTACTTCCTCCCAATCCAAACACCGGGGAGCTGTTTTTT
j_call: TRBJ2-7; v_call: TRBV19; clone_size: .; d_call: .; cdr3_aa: CASSIVGAGPYEQYF; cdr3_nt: TGTGCCAGTAGTATAGTAGGGGCTGGCCCCTACGAGCAGTACTTC
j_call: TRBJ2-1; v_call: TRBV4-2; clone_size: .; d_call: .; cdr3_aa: CASSQENFGSRDEQFF; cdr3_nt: TGTGCCAGCAGCCAAGAAAACTTTGGATCTCGCGATGAGCAGTTCTTC
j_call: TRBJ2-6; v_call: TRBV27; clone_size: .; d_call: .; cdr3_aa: CASSLLGSGANVLTF; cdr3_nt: TGTGCCAGCAGCCTATTAGGCTCTGGGGCCAACGTCCTGACTTTC
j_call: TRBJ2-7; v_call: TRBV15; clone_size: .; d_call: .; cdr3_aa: CATSRDWDSYEQYF; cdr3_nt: TGTGCCACCAGCAGAGATTGGGACTCCTACGAGCAGTACTTC
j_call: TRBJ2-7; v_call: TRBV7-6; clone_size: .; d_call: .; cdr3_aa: CASSLGPDVSYEQYF; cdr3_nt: TGTGCCAGCAGCTTAGGTCCAGATGTCTCCTACGAGCAGTACTTC
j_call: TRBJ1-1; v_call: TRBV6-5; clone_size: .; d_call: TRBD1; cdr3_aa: CASSYATGTVNTEAFF; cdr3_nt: TGTGCCAGCAGTTACGCGACCGGGACAGTGAACACTGAAGCTTTCTTT
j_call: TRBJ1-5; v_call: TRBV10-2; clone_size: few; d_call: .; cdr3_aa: CASTERAGNQPQHF; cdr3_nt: TGCGCCAGCACCGAGCGGGCAGGGAATCAGCCCCAGCATTTT
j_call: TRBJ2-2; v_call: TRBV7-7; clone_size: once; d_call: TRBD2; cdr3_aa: CASSLLPGLASGELFF; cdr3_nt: TGTGCCAGCAGCTTACTCCCGGGACTAGCATCCGGGGAGCTGTTTTTT
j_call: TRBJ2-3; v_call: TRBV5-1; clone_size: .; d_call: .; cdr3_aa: CASSFRENGPLRDTQYF; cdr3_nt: TGCGCCAGCAGCTTTCGGGAGAACGGGCCTCTCAGAGATACGCAGTATTTT
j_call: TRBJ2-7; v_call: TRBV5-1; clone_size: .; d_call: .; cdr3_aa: CASSLLGAVEQYF; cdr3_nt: TGCGCCAGCAGCTTGCTAGGGGCAGTCGAGCAGTACTTC
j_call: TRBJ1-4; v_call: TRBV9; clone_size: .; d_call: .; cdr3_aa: CASSAVATNEKLFF; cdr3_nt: TGTGCCAGCAGCGCCGTTGCAACTAATGAAAAACTGTTTTTT
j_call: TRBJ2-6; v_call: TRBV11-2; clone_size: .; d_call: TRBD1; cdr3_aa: CASSPSGQGSGANVLTF; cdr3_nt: TGTGCCAGCAGCCCCTCGGGACAGGGTTCCGGGGCCAACGTCCTGACTTTC
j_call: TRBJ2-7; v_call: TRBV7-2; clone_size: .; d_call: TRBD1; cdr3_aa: CASSTGQGLSHEQYF; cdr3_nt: TGTGCCAGCAGCACTGGACAGGGGTTAAGCCACGAGCAGTACTTC
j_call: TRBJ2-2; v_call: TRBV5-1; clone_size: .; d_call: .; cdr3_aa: CASSLNSRLNTGELFF; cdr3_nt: TGCGCCAGCAGCTTAAATAGCAGGCTAAACACCGGGGAGCTGTTTTTT